This T cell receptor beta chain originates from a study of T cells after yellow fever vaccination. As for the study in general: When fractions had low cell numbers, they were prepared with SMART-Seq v4 Ultra Low Input.

This clonotype was picked up one time. Its antigen remains unknown. Overall study findings and caveats: Most clones from primary vaccination were detected again post-booster (around 95% CD4, 88% CD8). Repertoires sorted by FACS could include abundant clonotypes that are contaminants from the bulk population. Across the CD4 and CD8 compartments, a small share of clonotypes was present in both.

Via MiXCR, TCRdb re-called the 5' RACE reads, giving one row per CDR3 protein. The sample has about 330,000 distinct CDR3 sequences, about 6.9% seen once; the top ten hold roughly a sixth. There are 14 residues in the CDR3. The germline V and J ends were trimmed by 5 bases and 3 bases, with 10 bases remaining between them. CDR1 is MNHEY and CDR2 is SVGEGT in the germline V gene. This TCR came from a man aged 18 to 29 who received the YFV17D yellow fever vaccine. This specimen was PBMCs, taken roughly 47 days after the first yellow fever vaccination. The chain employs TRBV6-2 or TRBV6-3 and TRBJ1-4; D perhaps matches TRBD1 (5 bases). The CDR3 here is CASSNWDANEKLFF. The CDR3 coding sequence is TGTGCCAGCAGTAATTGGGACGCTAATGAAAAACTGTTTTTT.